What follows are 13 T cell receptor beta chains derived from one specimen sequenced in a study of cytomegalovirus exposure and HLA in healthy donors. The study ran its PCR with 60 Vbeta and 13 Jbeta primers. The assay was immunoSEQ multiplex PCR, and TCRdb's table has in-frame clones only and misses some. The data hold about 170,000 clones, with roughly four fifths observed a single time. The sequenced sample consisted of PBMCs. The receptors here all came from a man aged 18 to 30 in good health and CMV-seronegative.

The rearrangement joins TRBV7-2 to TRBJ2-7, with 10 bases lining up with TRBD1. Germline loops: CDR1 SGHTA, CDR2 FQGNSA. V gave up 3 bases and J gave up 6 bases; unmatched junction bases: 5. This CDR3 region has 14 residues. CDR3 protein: CASSLGQGMGEQYF. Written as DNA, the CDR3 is TGTGCCAGCAGCTTGGGACAGGGGATGGGCGAGCAGTACTTC.

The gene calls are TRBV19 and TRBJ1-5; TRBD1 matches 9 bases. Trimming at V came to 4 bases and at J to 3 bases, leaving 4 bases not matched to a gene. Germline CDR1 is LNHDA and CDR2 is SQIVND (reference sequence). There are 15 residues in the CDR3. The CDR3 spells CASSRGQGPNQPQHF. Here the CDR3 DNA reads TGTGCCAGTAGTAGGGGACAGGGCCCCAATCAGCCCCAGCATTTT.

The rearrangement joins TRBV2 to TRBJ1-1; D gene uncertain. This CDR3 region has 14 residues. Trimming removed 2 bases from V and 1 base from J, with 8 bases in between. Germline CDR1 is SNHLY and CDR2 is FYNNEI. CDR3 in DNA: TGTGCCAGCAGTGAAAGGTCAGGGAACACTGAAGCTTTCTTT. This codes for CASSERSGNTEAFF.

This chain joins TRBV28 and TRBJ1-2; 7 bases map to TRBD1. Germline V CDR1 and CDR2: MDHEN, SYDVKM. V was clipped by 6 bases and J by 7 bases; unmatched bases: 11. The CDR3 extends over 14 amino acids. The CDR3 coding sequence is TGTGCCAGCAGACGGGGAAGGTACAGGGGTGGCTACACCTTC. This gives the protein CASRRGRYRGGYTF.

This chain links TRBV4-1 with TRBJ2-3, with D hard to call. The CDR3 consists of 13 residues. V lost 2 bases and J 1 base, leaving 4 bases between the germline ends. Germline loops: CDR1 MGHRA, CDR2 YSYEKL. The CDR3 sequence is CASSQSGTDTQYF. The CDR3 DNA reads TGCGCCAGCAGCCAAAGCGGCACAGATACGCAGTATTTT.

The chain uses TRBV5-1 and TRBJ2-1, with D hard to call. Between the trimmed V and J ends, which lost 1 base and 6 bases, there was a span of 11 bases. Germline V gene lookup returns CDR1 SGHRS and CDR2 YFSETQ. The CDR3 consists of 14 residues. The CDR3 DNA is TGCGCCAGCAGCTTGTTGCCGGGTCCCAATGAGCAGTTCTTC. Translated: CASSLLPGPNEQFF.

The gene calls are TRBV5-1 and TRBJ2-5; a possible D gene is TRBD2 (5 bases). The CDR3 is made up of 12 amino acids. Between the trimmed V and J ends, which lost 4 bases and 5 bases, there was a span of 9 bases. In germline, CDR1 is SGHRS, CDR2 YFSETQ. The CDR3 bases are TGCGCCAGCAGCGGGAGCCGTGAGACCCAGTACTTC. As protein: CASSGSRETQYF.

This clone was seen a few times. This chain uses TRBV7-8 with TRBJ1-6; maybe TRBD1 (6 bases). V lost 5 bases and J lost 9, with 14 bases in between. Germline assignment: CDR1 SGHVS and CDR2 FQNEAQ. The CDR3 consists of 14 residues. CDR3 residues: CASSLLQGGSPLHF. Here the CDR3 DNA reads TGTGCCAGCAGCCTACTACAGGGCGGTTCACCCCTCCACTTT.

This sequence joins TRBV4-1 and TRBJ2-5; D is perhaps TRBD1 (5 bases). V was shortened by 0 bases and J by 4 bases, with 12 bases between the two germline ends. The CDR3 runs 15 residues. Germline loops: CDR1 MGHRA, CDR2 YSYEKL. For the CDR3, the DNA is TGCGCCAGCAGCCAAGATGTTAGGGGTGGAGAGACCCAGTACTTC. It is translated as CASSQDVRGGETQYF.

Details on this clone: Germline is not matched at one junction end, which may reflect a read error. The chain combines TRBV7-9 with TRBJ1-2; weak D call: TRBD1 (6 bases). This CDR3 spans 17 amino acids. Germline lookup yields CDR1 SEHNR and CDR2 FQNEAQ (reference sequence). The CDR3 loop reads CSSSLELQGTTNYGYTF. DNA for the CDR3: TGTTCCAGCAGCTTAGAGTTGCAGGGGACTACTAACTATGGCTACACCTTC. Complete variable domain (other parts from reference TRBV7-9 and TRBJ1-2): DTGVSQNPRHKITKRGQNVTFRCDPISEHNRLYWYRQTLGQGPEFLTYFQNEAQLEKSRLLSDRFSAERPKGSFSTLEIQRTEQGDSAMYLCSSSLELQGTTNYGYTFGSGTRLTVV.

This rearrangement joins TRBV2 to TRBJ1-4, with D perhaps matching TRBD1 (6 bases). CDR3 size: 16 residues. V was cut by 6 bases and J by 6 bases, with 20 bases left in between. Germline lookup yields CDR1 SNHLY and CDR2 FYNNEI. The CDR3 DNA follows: TGTGCCAGCAGAGCAGACAGGCTAAGCCCGGATGAAAAACTGTTTTTT. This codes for CASRADRLSPDEKLFF.

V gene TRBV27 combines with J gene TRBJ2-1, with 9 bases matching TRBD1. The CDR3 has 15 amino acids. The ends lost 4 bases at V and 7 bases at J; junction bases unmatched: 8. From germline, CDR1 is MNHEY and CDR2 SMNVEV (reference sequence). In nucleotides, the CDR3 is TGTGCCAGCAGTTCCTCGACAGGGGGAGGGAATGAGCAGTTCTTC. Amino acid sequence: CASSSSTGGGNEQFF.

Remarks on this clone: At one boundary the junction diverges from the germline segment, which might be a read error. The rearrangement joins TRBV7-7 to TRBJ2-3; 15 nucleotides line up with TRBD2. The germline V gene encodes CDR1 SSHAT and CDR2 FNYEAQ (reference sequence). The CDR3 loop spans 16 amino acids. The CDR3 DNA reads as TGTGCTAGCAGCCCCATGGGACTAGCGGGAGGAGATACGCAGTATTTT. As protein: CASSPMGLAGGDTQYF.